This T cell receptor (beta chain) was observed in a study of blood T cell repertoires in COVID-19. About the research overall: Acute and convalescent COVID-19 specimens originated in the United States, Italy and Spain. Nucleic acid was either cDNA or gDNA, and it came from T cells, B-cell-depleted T cells, or PBMCs.

The V end lost 5 bases, the J end lost 4 bases, and 15 bases lay between the germline ends. Looked up from germline, CDR1 is SGHTA and CDR2 is FQGNSA. The CDR3 extends over 14 amino acids. The authors' processing: From reference gene primer amplification, estimates of nucleated cell counts were derived. TCRdb's table, derived via immunoSEQ multiplex PCR, lists solely in-frame clones and lacks some. V, J and clone size derive from that table, while D and trimming were established from the DNA sequence. The profile shows under 130,000 clones, 75% to 90% of them singletons. This clonotype was sampled from an elderly woman with acute or convalescent COVID-19. The material sequenced was peripheral blood. V usage is TRBV7-2 and J usage is TRBJ2-7; no clear D. CDR3 sequence (DNA): TGTGCCAGCAGCCAAAGATCGCAGTTTTACGAGCAGTACTTC. Protein product: CASSQRSQFYEQYF.